The 9 T cell receptor beta chains reported below all come from one sample, sequenced in a study of response to subunit inactivated influenza vaccine. TCRdb recomputed calls from the RT-PCR reads with MiXCR, one row per CDR3 protein. The sample includes around 760,000 distinct CDR3 sequences, approximately 15% seen only once; the top ten take less than 7%. The source was PBMCs from blood, collected less than 15 days before vaccination. The source of these receptors is a man aged 45-60 years who received an inactivated influenza vaccine.

There are a few counts of this clonotype. This chain links TRBV28 with TRBJ2-7; 7 bases line up with TRBD1. V lost 6 bases to trimming and J lost 3 bases; unmatched junction nucleotides: 11. Germline V gene lookup returns CDR1 MDHEN and CDR2 SYDVKM. The CDR3 is made up of 15 amino acids. The CDR3 sequence: CASRIDRVPNYEQYF. CDR3 DNA: TGTGCCAGCAGAATAGACAGGGTCCCGAACTACGAGCAGTACTTC.

The V gene is TRBV12-3 or TRBV12-4, the J gene TRBJ2-7; the D call may be TRBD1 or TRBD2 (6 bases each). The CDR3 length is 15 residues. The V gene lost 6 bases and the J gene lost 2 bases, with 17 bases spanning the gap. The CDR3 reads CASSQGGMLTYEQYF. CDR3 DNA: TGTGCCAGCAGCCAAGGGGGGATGTTGACCTACGAGCAGTACTTC.

The chain has TRBV2 and TRBJ1-2; TRBD1 matches at 10 bases. Germline V gene lookup returns CDR1 SNHLY and CDR2 FYNNEI. The J segment lost 2 bases and the V segment lost 9 bases, leaving 3 bases of the junction unmatched. The CDR3 runs 13 residues. CDR3 amino acids: CARGTGENYGYTF. The CDR3 DNA is TGTGCCAGGGGGACAGGGGAGAACTATGGCTACACCTTC. Using reference TRBV2 and TRBJ1-2 for the parts outside the CDR3, the full variable domain is EPEVTQTPSHQVTQMGQEVILRCVPISNHLYFYWYRQILGQKVEFLVSFYNNEISEKSEIFDDQFSVERPDGSNFTLKIRSTKLEDSAMYFCARGTGENYGYTFGSGTRLTVV.

This clonotype was seen ten or more times. This chain links TRBV4-2 with TRBJ2-7; D is unresolved. The CDR3 has 16 amino acids. CDR1 LGHNA and CDR2 YNFKEQ come from the germline V gene. Between the trimmed V and J ends, which lost 1 base and 0 bases, there was a span of 13 bases. The CDR3 region has the DNA TGTGCCAGCAGCCAAGCCGGGCCCTACATCTCCTACGAGCAGTACTTC. Amino acid sequence: CASSQAGPYISYEQYF.

CDR3 nucleotides: TGCAGTGCTCCAAGGTTAGAGACCCAGTACTTC. Protein: CSAPRLETQYF. This chain connects TRBV20-1 to TRBJ2-5; D uncertain. Germline V lookup: CDR1 DFQATT, CDR2 SNEGSKA (reference sequence). This CDR3 is 11 amino acids long. V was shortened by 5 bases and J by 4 bases, with 8 bases between the two germline ends.

Only a few counts were recorded for this clonotype. The chain is built from TRBV6-2 or TRBV6-3 and TRBJ2-2; D uncertain. Deletions cut 7 bases from V and 0 bases from J, with 15 bases between. The germline V gene has CDR1 MNHEY and CDR2 SVGEGT. The CDR3 extends over 16 amino acids. The CDR3 protein is CASTAQGRTNTGELFF. The CDR3 DNA reads TGTGCCAGCACAGCCCAAGGGCGAACGAACACCGGGGAGCTGTTTTTT.

The chain links TRBV6-1 to TRBJ2-1; a weak D match, TRBD2 (6 bases). Trimming left V 5 bases short and J 7 bases short, with 15 bases between. The CDR3 covers 14 residues. The germline gives CDR1 MNHNS, CDR2 SASEGT. The CDR3 protein is CASSRSGPKNEQFF. CDR3 bases: TGTGCCAGCAGTCGAAGCGGGCCTAAAAATGAGCAGTTCTTC.

V is TRBV12-3 or TRBV12-4 and J is TRBJ1-4, with 9 bases aligning to TRBD1. The trim removed 6 bases at V and 7 bases at J, leaving 9 bases unmatched. This CDR3 has 15 residues. The CDR3 is CASSLRGQGGEKLFF. The CDR3 region has the DNA TGTGCCAGCAGCCTTAGGGGACAGGGAGGTGAAAAACTGTTTTTT.

This rearrangement joins TRBV20-1 to TRBJ2-1; 13 bases agree with TRBD2. The CDR3 has 14 residues. Unmatched junction bases numbered 2, after V lost 5 bases and J lost 4 bases. Germline CDR1 DFQATT, CDR2 SNEGSKA (reference sequence). The CDR3 coding sequence is TGCAGTGCTTTACTAGCGGGAGGGTACAATGAGCAGTTCTTC. It specifies CSALLAGGYNEQFF.